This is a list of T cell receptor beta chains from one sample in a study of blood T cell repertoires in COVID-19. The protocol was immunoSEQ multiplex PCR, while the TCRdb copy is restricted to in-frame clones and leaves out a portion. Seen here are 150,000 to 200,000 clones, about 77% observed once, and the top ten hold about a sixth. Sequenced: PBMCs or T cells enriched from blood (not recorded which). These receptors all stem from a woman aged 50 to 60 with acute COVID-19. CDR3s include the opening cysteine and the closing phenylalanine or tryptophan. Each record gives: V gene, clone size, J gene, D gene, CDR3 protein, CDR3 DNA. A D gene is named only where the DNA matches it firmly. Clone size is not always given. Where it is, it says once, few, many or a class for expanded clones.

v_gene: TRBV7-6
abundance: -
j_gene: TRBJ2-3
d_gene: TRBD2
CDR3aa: CASSILAGASTDTQYF
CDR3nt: TGTGCCAGCAGCATACTAGCGGGGGCAAGCACAGATACGCAGTATTTT

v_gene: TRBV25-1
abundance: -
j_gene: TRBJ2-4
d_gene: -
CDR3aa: CASSASGKNIQYF
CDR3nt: TGTGCCAGCAGTGCCTCCGGGAAAAACATTCAGTACTTC

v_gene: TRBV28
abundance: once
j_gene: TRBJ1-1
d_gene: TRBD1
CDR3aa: CASSQTGGTWNTEAFF
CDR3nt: TGTGCCAGCAGTCAGACAGGGGGAACCTGGAACACTGAAGCTTTCTTT

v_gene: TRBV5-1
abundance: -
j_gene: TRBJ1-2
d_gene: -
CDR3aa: CATAVGDEAYTF
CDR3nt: TGCGCCACCGCGGTGGGAGACGAGGCCTACACCTTC

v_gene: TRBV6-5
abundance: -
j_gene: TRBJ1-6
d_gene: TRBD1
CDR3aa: CASSSTSTGVKSPLHF
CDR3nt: TGTGCCAGCAGTTCCACCTCTACAGGGGTTAAGTCACCCCTCCACTTT

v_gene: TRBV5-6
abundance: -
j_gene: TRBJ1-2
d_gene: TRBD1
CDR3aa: CASSLPDRLYGYTF
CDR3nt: TGTGCCAGCAGCTTGCCGGACAGGCTCTATGGCTACACCTTC

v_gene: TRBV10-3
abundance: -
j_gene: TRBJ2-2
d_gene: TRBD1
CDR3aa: CAISGTVAGGEAGELFF
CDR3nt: TGTGCCATCAGTGGAACGGTCGCAGGGGGCGAAGCCGGGGAGCTGTTTTTT

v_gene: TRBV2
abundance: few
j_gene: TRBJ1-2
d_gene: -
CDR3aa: CASRVTLDGYTF
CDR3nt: TGTGCCAGCAGGGTAACGTTAGATGGCTACACCTTC

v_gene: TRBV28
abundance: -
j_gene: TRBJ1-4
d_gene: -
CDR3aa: CASQTQDSKEKLFF
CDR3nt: TGTGCCAGCCAAACCCAGGACAGTAAAGAAAAACTGTTTTTT

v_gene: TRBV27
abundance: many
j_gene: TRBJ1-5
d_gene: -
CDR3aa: CASSFGLPSNQPQHF
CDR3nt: TGTGCCAGCAGTTTCGGACTCCCTAGCAATCAGCCCCAGCATTTT

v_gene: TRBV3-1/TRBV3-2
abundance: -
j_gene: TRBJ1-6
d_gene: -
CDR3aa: CASSPGGTRVPLHF
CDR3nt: TGTGCCAGCAGCCCCGGCGGGACCAGGGTACCCCTCCACTTT

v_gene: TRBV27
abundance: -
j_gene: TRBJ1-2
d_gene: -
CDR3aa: CASSSVPPFQGNGYTF
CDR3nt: TGTGCCAGCAGTTCCGTTCCTCCCTTCCAGGGTAACGGCTACACCTTC

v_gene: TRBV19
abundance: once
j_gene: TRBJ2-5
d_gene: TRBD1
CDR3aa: CASSLQGALGETQYF
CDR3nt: TGTGCCAGTAGCCTTCAGGGGGCGCTGGGAGAGACCCAGTACTTC

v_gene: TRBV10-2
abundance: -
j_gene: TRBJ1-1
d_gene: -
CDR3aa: CASSAARMNTEAFF
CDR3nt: TGCGCCAGCAGTGCCGCCAGAATGAACACTGAAGCTTTCTTT

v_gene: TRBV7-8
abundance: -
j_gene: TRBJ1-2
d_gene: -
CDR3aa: CASSSTAADRLGYTF
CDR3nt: TGTGCCAGCAGCTCCACCGCCGCAGACAGGCTTGGCTACACCTTC

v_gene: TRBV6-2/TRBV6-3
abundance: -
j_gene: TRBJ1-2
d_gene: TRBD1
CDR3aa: CASSYLTDRPGGYGYTF
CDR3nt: TGTGCCAGCAGTTACCTTACGGACAGGCCGGGCGGCTATGGCTACACCTTC

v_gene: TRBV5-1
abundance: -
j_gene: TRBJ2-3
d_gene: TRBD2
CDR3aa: CASSLGGVRSGGFTDTQYF
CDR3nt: TGCGCCAGCAGCTTGGGTGGAGTGAGGAGCGGGGGCTTCACAGATACGCAGTATTTT

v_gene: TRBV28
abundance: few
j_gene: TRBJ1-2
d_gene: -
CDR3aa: CASTGQGSGYTF
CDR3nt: TGTGCCAGCACGGGGCAGGGGAGTGGCTACACCTTC

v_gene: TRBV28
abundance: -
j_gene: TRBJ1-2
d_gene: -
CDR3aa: CASSLGDFRRGYTF
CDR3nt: TGTGCCAGCAGTTTGGGGGACTTTAGAAGGGGCTACACCTTC

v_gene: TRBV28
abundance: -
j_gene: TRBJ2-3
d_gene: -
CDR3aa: CASRPGGLPGADTQYF
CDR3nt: TGTGCCAGCAGGCCGGGGGGCCTCCCGGGTGCAGATACGCAGTATTTT

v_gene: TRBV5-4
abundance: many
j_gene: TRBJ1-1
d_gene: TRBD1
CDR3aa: CASSPGDRVTEAFF
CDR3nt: TGTGCCAGCAGCCCGGGTGACAGGGTGACTGAAGCTTTCTTT

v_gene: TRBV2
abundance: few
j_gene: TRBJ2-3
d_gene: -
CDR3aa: CASRGGGTQYF
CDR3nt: TGTGCCAGCAGGGGGGGAGGTACGCAGTATTTT

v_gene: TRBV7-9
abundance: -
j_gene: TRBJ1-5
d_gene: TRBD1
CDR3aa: CASSPGQGANQPQHF
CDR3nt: TGTGCCAGCAGCCCGGGACAGGGGGCAAATCAGCCCCAGCATTTT

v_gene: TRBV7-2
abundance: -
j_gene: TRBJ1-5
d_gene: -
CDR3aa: CASSLTSSNQPQHF
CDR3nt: TGTGCCAGCAGTTTGACATCGAGCAATCAGCCCCAGCATTTT

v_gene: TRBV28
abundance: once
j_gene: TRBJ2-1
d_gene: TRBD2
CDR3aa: CASSSGTSGGYGYNEQFF
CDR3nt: TGTGCCAGCAGCTCCGGGACTAGCGGGGGTTACGGCTACAATGAGCAGTTCTTC

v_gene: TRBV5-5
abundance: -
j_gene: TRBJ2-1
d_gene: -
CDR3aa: CASSLSPRGPVNEQFF
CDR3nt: TGTGCCAGCAGCTTAAGTCCAAGGGGCCCGGTCAATGAGCAGTTCTTC

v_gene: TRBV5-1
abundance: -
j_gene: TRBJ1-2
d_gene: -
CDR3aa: CASSLDESYYGYTF
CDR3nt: TGCGCCAGCAGCTTGGATGAGTCGTACTATGGCTACACCTTC

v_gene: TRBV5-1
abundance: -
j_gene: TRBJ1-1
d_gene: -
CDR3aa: CASSSRGANTEAFF
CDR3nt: TGCGCCAGCAGCTCCAGGGGAGCCAACACTGAAGCTTTCTTT

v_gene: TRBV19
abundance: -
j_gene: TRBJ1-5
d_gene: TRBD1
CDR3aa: CASAGTVNQPQHF
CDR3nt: TGTGCCAGCGCCGGGACAGTCAATCAGCCCCAGCATTTT

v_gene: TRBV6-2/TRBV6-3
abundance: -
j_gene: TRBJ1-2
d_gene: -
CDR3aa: CASSYSNPGGGYGYTF
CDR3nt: TGTGCCAGCAGTTACTCGAATCCGGGAGGGGGATATGGCTACACCTTC

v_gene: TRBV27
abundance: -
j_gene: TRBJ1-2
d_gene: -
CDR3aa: CANRPGQSFNYGCTF
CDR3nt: -

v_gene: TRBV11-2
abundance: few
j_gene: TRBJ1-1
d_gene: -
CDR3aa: CASSHEQGNTEAFF
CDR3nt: TGTGCCAGCAGCCACGAACAGGGGAACACTGAAGCTTTCTTT

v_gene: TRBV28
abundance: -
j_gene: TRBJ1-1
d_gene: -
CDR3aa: CASSLLEGSKAFF
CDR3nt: TGTGCCAGCAGTTTATTAGAGGGTTCGAAAGCTTTCTTT

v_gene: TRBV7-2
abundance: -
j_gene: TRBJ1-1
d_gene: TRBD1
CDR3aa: CASSSRDRVTMATEAFF
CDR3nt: TGTGCCAGCAGCTCGCGGGACAGGGTAACTATGGCCACTGAAGCTTTCTTT

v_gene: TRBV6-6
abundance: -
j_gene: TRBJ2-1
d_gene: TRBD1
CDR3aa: CASLQQGAGDEQFF
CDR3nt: TGTGCCAGCCTTCAACAGGGGGCAGGGGATGAGCAGTTCTTC

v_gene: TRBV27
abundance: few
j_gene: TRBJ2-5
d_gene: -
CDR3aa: CASSDRQPQETQYF
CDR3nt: TGTGCCAGCAGTGATAGACAGCCTCAAGAGACCCAGTACTTC